Below are 22 T cell receptor beta chains sequenced from a single sample in a study of immune evolution from preneoplasia to lung adenocarcinoma. Libraries were prepared by immunoSEQ multiplex PCR; TCRdb keeps only in-frame clonotypes and omits some of them. This table has around 39,000 clones, about 74% appearing once. Sequencing was performed on FFPE invasive lung adenocarcinoma tissue. The receptor source for this set is a person in their sixties with lung adenocarcinoma.

This sequence joins TRBV6-5 and TRBJ2-7; D is ambiguous. Between the trimmed V and J ends, which lost 5 bases and 2 bases, there was a span of 13 bases. Per the germline V gene, CDR1 is MNHEY and CDR2 is SVGAGI. This CDR3 is built from 14 residues. CDR3 sequence (DNA): TGTGCCAGCAGTCACTTTGCCCACCCCTACGAGCAGTACTTC. Encoded protein: CASSHFAHPYEQYF.

The chain has TRBV10-1 and TRBJ2-7; D ambiguous. V was clipped by 6 bases and J by 5 bases, with 11 bases between them. The CDR3 totals 12 residues. Germline V gene sequence: CDR1 WNHNN, CDR2 SYGVQD (reference sequence). The CDR3 loop is CASSVDPNEQYF. The CDR3 DNA reads TGCGCCAGCAGCGTGGACCCTAACGAGCAGTACTTC.

The chain joins TRBV29-1 to TRBJ2-1; 7 nucleotides line up with TRBD2. CDR1 and CDR2 from the germline V gene are SQVTM and ANQGSEA. Trimming at V came to 2 bases and at J to 0 bases, leaving 1 base not matched to a gene. The CDR3 totals 14 residues. CDR3: CSVESGGSYNEQFF. In DNA form, the CDR3 reads TGCAGCGTTGAATCGGGGGGCTCCTACAATGAGCAGTTCTTC.

This chain connects TRBV29-1 to TRBJ2-7; 7 bases fit TRBD1. Per the germline V gene, CDR1 is SQVTM and CDR2 is ANQGSEA. This CDR3 spans 16 amino acids. After removal of 4 bases from V and 2 bases from J, the junction contained 14 bases not matched to a gene. DNA of the CDR3: TGCAGCGTTGGCTTAGGATGGCAGGGGGAAGCCTACGAGCAGTACTTC. It is translated as CSVGLGWQGEAYEQYF.

This clone was counted between two and nine times. V is TRBV11-2 and J is TRBJ2-1; D perhaps matches TRBD2 (5 bases). Deletions cut 1 base from V and 16 bases from J, with 20 bases between. The CDR3 has 14 amino acids. Germline V gives CDR1 SGHAT, CDR2 FQNNGV. CDR3 DNA sequence: TGTGCCAGCAGCTTAGCCCCCTGGGTGGGAGAGATTTTCTTC. It yields the protein CASSLAPWVGEIFF.

V gene TRBV29-1 combines with J gene TRBJ1-5; weak D call: TRBD1 (6 bases). Deletions cut 5 bases from V and 4 bases from J, with 12 bases between. The germline V gene encodes CDR1 SQVTM and CDR2 ANQGSEA. CDR3 length equals 13 residues. The CDR3 nucleotides are TGCAGCGTTAAAGGGGGGAGGAATCAGCCCCAGCATTTT. It yields the protein CSVKGGRNQPQHF.

This clone was counted between two and nine times. The rearrangement joins TRBV18 to TRBJ2-7; D may be TRBD1 or TRBD2 (5 bases each). Germline V gene sequence: CDR1 KGHSH, CDR2 LQKENI. The germline V and J ends were trimmed by 0 bases and 5 bases, with 11 bases remaining between them. This CDR3 spans 14 amino acids. The CDR3 protein is CASSPPGPLDEQYF. Written as DNA, the CDR3 is TGTGCCAGCTCACCACCGGGACCCCTCGACGAGCAGTACTTC.

This chain joins TRBV19 and TRBJ1-5; the D gene is possibly TRBD1 (5 bases). The CDR3 is 14 amino acids. Deletions cut 9 bases from V and 11 bases from J, with 23 bases between. The V gene's germline CDR1 is LNHDA and CDR2 SQIVND (reference sequence). The DNA of the CDR3 is TGTGCCAGCTCTGACAGTTCAATAAAGGTGGCCCAGCATTTT. This gives the protein CASSDSSIKVAQHF.

The rearrangement links TRBV27 to TRBJ1-2, with 7 positions matching TRBD1. This CDR3 has 14 amino acids. Germline loops: CDR1 MNHEY, CDR2 SMNVEV (reference sequence). The V gene end was trimmed by 5 bases and the J gene end by 7 bases; junction bases not matched to a gene: 10. CDR3 sequence (DNA): TGTGCCAGCAGTCCCGACAGGGAAAGAGGTGGCTACACCTTC. The encoded protein is CASSPDRERGGYTF.

In its sample, this clone was seen a few times. The chain combines TRBV27 with TRBJ1-2; D is possibly TRBD1 (6 bases). The CDR3 extends over 12 amino acids. Trimming left V 6 bases short and J 4 bases short, with 9 bases between. CDR1 is MNHEY, CDR2 SMNVEV, per germline (reference sequence). CDR3: CASRGAFYGYTF. As DNA, the CDR3 is TGTGCCAGCAGGGGGGCGTTCTATGGCTACACCTTC.

The J gene is TRBJ2-1, the V gene TRBV9; TRBD2 matches at 8 bases. CDR1 is SGDLS, CDR2 YYNGEE, per germline. The CDR3 runs to 16 residues. Trimming removed 3 bases from V and 3 bases from J; junction bases left unmatched: 8. This CDR3 reads CASSGRQREIYNEQFF. The CDR3 DNA is TGTGCCAGCAGCGGACGTCAGCGGGAGATCTACAATGAGCAGTTCTTC.

This clone was recorded once. The V call is TRBV7-2, the J call TRBJ2-1; 7 nucleotides agree with TRBD1. The CDR3 is 15 residues long. In germline, CDR1 is SGHTA, CDR2 FQGNSA. Germline trimming cut 4 bases from V and 4 bases from J; bases unmatched to any gene: 7. The CDR3 DNA is TGTGCCAGCAGCTCCCAAGGGGACAGATACAATGAGCAGTTCTTC. It encodes CASSSQGDRYNEQFF.

The rearrangement links TRBV18 to TRBJ2-5; 9 positions match TRBD2. The CDR3 spans 15 residues. J was trimmed by 3 bases and V by 4 bases; bases with no gene match: 6. Germline loops: CDR1 KGHSH, CDR2 LQKENI. CDR3 nucleotides: TGTGCCAGCTCACACACGACTAGCGGAAAAGAGACCCAGTACTTC. This gives the protein CASSHTTSGKETQYF.

This chain joins TRBV6-5 and TRBJ1-3; the match to TRBD1 covers 7 bases. Germline CDR1 MNHEY, CDR2 SVGAGI. CDR3 length equals 16 residues. J lost 2 bases, V lost 4 bases, and 8 bases had no gene match. The CDR3 region has the DNA TGTGCCAGCAGTTGGAGACAGGGAGGAACTGGAAACACCATATATTTT. Amino acid sequence: CASSWRQGGTGNTIYF.

Only a few counts were recorded for this clone. The CDR3 sequence is CASSDPGGRKDTQYF. CDR3 DNA sequence: TGTGCCAGCAGCGATCCGGGGGGGCGTAAAGATACGCAGTATTTT. The chain links TRBV9 to TRBJ2-3; 8 positions match TRBD2. From germline, CDR1 is SGDLS and CDR2 YYNGEE. The J segment lost 5 bases and the V segment lost 3 bases, leaving 8 bases of the junction unmatched. The CDR3 totals 15 residues.

J is TRBJ2-3 and V is TRBV5-4; 11 bases are shared with TRBD2. CDR1 is SGHNT, CDR2 YYREEE, per germline (reference sequence). CDR3 size: 15 residues. V shed 3 bases, J shed 0 bases, and the junction held 0 bases outside the gene matches. Written as DNA, the CDR3 is TGTGCCAGCAGCTGGACTAGCGGGAGCACAGATACGCAGTATTTT. As protein: CASSWTSGSTDTQYF.

V and J are TRBV11-3 and TRBJ2-5; the D is unclear. V was trimmed by 5 bases and J by 3 bases, leaving 7 bases between them. The CDR3 loop spans 12 amino acids. Germline loops: CDR1 SGHNT, CDR2 YENEEA. CDR3 coding DNA: TGTGCCAGCAGCCCGACAAAAGAGACCCAGTACTTC. Protein: CASSPTKETQYF.

The V call is TRBV18, the J call TRBJ1-1; a weak D match, TRBD1 (6 bases). The germline V gene encodes CDR1 KGHSH and CDR2 LQKENI. CDR3 size: 15 residues. V lost 0 bases, J lost 3 bases, and 11 bases lay in between. The CDR3: CASSPPVTGYTEAFF. The CDR3 bases are TGTGCCAGCTCACCACCGGTTACAGGGTACACTGAAGCTTTCTTT.

This clone was seen more than once but under ten times. The V call is TRBV6-5, the J call TRBJ2-7; the D is unclear. The CDR3 extends over 11 amino acids. Germline CDR1 is MNHEY and CDR2 is SVGAGI. The V gene lost 7 bases and the J gene lost 5 bases, with 9 bases spanning the gap. The CDR3 DNA reads TGTGCCAGCAAGAGAACGGACGAGCAGTACTTC. It is translated as CASKRTDEQYF.

This clone was found once. This CDR3 reads CASSRGQGRTGELFF. The CDR3 DNA reads as TGTGCCAGCAGCCGGGGACAGGGGCGGACCGGGGAGCTGTTTTTT. This chain connects TRBV5-6 to TRBJ2-2, with 10 positions matching TRBD1. The CDR3 covers 15 residues. The V gene end was trimmed by 4 bases and the J gene end by 5 bases; junction bases not matched to a gene: 5. Germline assignment: CDR1 SGHDT and CDR2 YYEEEE.

This clone was observed a few times. This chain connects TRBV9 to TRBJ2-1; no reliable D call. The length of the CDR3 is 13 residues. Trimming pared 3 bases from V and 3 bases from J, leaving 7 bases between. CDR1 is SGDLS, CDR2 YYNGEE, per germline. As DNA, the CDR3 is TGTGCCAGCAGCGCCGACATCTACAATGAGCAGTTCTTC. Protein: CASSADIYNEQFF.

This chain links TRBV21-1 with TRBJ2-7. TRBV21-1 is flagged as a pseudogene. This CDR3 is built from 14 residues. The CDR3 sequence: CASSKGEFSYEQYF. The CDR3 DNA reads TGTGCCAGCAGCAAAGGGGAATTCTCCTACGAGCAGTACTTC.